These 28 T cell receptor beta chains were sequenced from one sample in a study of blood T cells in healthy people across ages. Primed by a sample-barcoded 5' primer and a J-beta primer mix, a second PCR proceeded for about 6 to 11 cycles. TCRdb redid the calling of the 5' RACE reads with MiXCR, one entry per CDR3 protein. Seen here are about 2 million distinct CDR3 sequences, 40% to 55% observed once, and the top ten hold 2.1%. Source material: blood. These receptors all stem from a woman between 35 and 50 years old in good health.

The genes are TRBV14 and TRBJ2-7; D ambiguous. The CDR3 contains 14 residues. Germline CDR1 and CDR2: SGHDN and FVKESK. V lost 1 base and J lost 2, with 9 bases in between. This CDR3 reads CASSQGKGTYEQYF. CDR3 DNA: TGTGCCAGCAGCCAAGGGAAGGGAACCTACGAGCAGTACTTC.

This clonotype was counted ten times or more. This chain joins TRBV7-2 and TRBJ2-3; D is uncertain. The CDR3 is 12 residues long. CDR1 and CDR2 from the germline V gene are SGHTA and FQGNSA. Trimming took 4 bases from V and 2 from J, leaving 4 bases between them. CDR3 sequence (DNA): TGTGCCAGCAGCTCCTACACAGATACGCAGTATTTT. Amino acid sequence: CASSSYTDTQYF.

This clonotype was seen repeatedly, ten times or more. A junction boundary mismatches the germline segment, possibly from a read error. The gene calls are TRBV5-1 and TRBJ2-5; D remains ambiguous. Germline lookup yields CDR1 SGHRS and CDR2 YFSETQ. The CDR3 runs 14 residues. CDR3 region: CASSLGSNQETQYF. The CDR3, as DNA: TGTGCCAGCAGCTTGGGGTCAAACCAAGAGACCCAGTACTTC.

V and J are TRBV28 and TRBJ2-1; 12 bases map to TRBD2. The length of the CDR3 is 16 residues. Germline values: CDR1 MDHEN, CDR2 SYDVKM. The J segment lost 4 bases and the V segment lost 6 bases, leaving 7 bases of the junction unmatched. This CDR3 is CASRPASGGAYNEQFF. In DNA form, the CDR3 reads TGTGCCAGCAGACCAGCTAGCGGGGGGGCGTACAATGAGCAGTTCTTC.

The chain joins TRBV4-1 to TRBJ2-5; D might be TRBD2 (5 bases). Trimming pared 1 base from V and 5 bases from J, leaving 20 bases between. The germline V gene has CDR1 MGHRA and CDR2 YSYEKL. The CDR3 is 17 residues long. CDR3 region: CASSQGPQASLGETQYF. For the CDR3, the DNA is TGCGCCAGCAGCCAAGGCCCCCAGGCTAGCCTCGGGGAGACCCAGTACTTC.

This rearrangement joins TRBV28 to TRBJ1-5; TRBD1 agrees at 9 bases. CDR1 and CDR2 (germline): MDHEN, SYDVKM. V lost 8 bases and J lost 3; bases outside the gene matches: 11. The CDR3 is made up of 16 amino acids. DNA for the CDR3: TGTGCCAGCTTACCCACAGGGGGCGGTCTCAATCAGCCCCAGCATTTT. The encoded protein is CASLPTGGGLNQPQHF.

There are a few counts of this clonotype. The chain recombines TRBV12-5 with TRBJ2-1; 11 bases align to TRBD2. V shed 0 bases, J shed 3 bases, and the junction held 7 bases outside the gene matches. This CDR3 region has 18 residues. Germline V gene lookup returns CDR1 LGHNT and CDR2 FRNRAP. The CDR3: CASGLVLTSGGNYNEQFF. The CDR3 DNA follows: TGTGCTAGTGGTTTGGTACTAACTAGCGGGGGAAACTACAATGAGCAGTTCTTC.

This clonotype was picked up one time. The J gene is TRBJ2-1, the V gene TRBV20-1, with D perhaps matching TRBD2 (5 bases). Trimming cost V 6 bases and J 7 bases, with 22 bases left between them. The CDR3 spans 15 residues. Germline V gene lookup returns CDR1 DFQATT and CDR2 SNEGSKA (reference sequence). Written as DNA, the CDR3 is TGCAGTGCCTTCGTTAACAGTGGACTTCTTAATGAGCAGTTCTTC. This encodes CSAFVNSGLLNEQFF.

This clonotype was detected a few times. The chain is built from TRBV20-1 and TRBJ1-2; 9 bases line up with TRBD1. Germline V gene lookup returns CDR1 DFQATT and CDR2 SNEGSKA (reference sequence). J was trimmed by 4 bases and V by 0 bases; bases with no gene match: 6. CDR3 length: 15 amino acids. Written as DNA, the CDR3 is TGCAGTGCTAGAGACCTGCTACAGGGGGCCTATGGCTACACCTTC. This encodes CSARDLLQGAYGYTF.

This clonotype has more than one count but fewer than ten. The gene calls are TRBV11-2 and TRBJ2-7, with D possibly matching TRBD2 (5 bases). This CDR3 is 15 amino acids long. V was shortened by 0 bases and J by 0 bases, with 9 bases between the two germline ends. Per germline, CDR1 SGHAT and CDR2 FQNNGV. The CDR3 here is CASSLDLSVSYEQYF. The CDR3 DNA sequence: TGTGCCAGCAGCTTAGATCTTAGCGTCTCCTACGAGCAGTACTTC.

This clonotype was seen repeatedly, ten times or more. The chain recombines TRBV7-2 with TRBJ2-5; no clear D. CDR1 and CDR2 (germline): SGHTA, FQGNSA. This CDR3 contains 13 residues. Trimming pared 3 bases from V and 2 bases from J, leaving 7 bases between. Here the CDR3 reads CASSFNRQETQYF. The CDR3 DNA reads as TGTGCCAGCAGCTTTAACAGACAAGAGACCCAGTACTTC.

This clonotype turned up a few times. V is TRBV20-1 and J is TRBJ2-3, with TRBD2 matching over 9 bases. This CDR3 has 16 amino acids. Germline V gene data show CDR1 as DFQATT and CDR2 as SNEGSKA (reference sequence). V shed 6 bases, J shed 0 bases, and the junction held 10 bases outside the gene matches. The CDR3 here is CSAVVAGDPSTDTQYF. The CDR3 DNA reads as TGCAGTGCAGTGGTAGCGGGGGACCCTAGCACAGATACGCAGTATTTT.

The chain is built from TRBV6-2 or TRBV6-3 and TRBJ2-7, with D possibly TRBD1 on 6 matching bases. Germline V gene data show CDR1 as MNHEY and CDR2 as SVGEGT. V lost 7 bases and J 2 bases, leaving 18 bases between the germline ends. The length of the CDR3 is 15 residues. CDR3: CASTYDRDTPYEQYF. The DNA for the CDR3 is TGTGCCAGCACGTATGACCGGGACACTCCCTACGAGCAGTACTTC.

The chain carries TRBV12-3 or TRBV12-4 and TRBJ2-4, with D uncertain. V dropped 1 base and J dropped 13 bases, with 14 bases sitting between them. This CDR3 spans 13 amino acids. CDR3 residues: CASSLGLYSPQYF. The CDR3, as DNA: TGTGCCAGCAGTTTAGGTCTCTATTCCCCGCAGTACTTC.

This clonotype has only a few counts. The CDR3 protein is CASSRPGQGDTQYF. The CDR3 nucleotides are TGTGCCAGCAGCAGGCCGGGACAGGGCGATACGCAGTATTTT. The chain has TRBV11-1 and TRBJ2-3, with 9 bases aligning to TRBD1. There are 14 residues in the CDR3. With 5 bases clipped from V and 6 bases from J, the junction kept 6 bases outside the gene matches. Germline CDR1 reads SGHAT; CDR2 reads FQDESV (reference sequence).

The genes are TRBV7-2 and TRBJ2-5; 16 bases map to TRBD2. With 4 bases clipped from V and 1 base from J, the junction kept 12 bases outside the gene matches. Germline CDR1 reads SGHTA; CDR2 reads FQGNSA. This CDR3 region has 20 residues. The CDR3 bases are TGTGCCAGCAGCTACCCAACCGGGACTAGCGGGGGGGGGACCCAAGAGACCCAGTACTTC. It codes for CASSYPTGTSGGGTQETQYF.

V gene TRBV6-5 combines with J gene TRBJ2-1; D uncertain. The DNA end is more similar to TRBJ2-7, so the J call may be wrong. CDR1 is MNHEY, CDR2 SVGAGI, per germline. The CDR3 is made up of 15 amino acids. The CDR3 reads CASSRGRFAYNEQYF. The CDR3, as DNA: TGTGCCAGCAGTCGCGGCAGGTTCGCCTACAATGAGCAGTACTTC.

The rearrangement joins TRBV7-9 to TRBJ1-2; a possible D gene is TRBD1 (6 bases). This CDR3 contains 11 residues. V was shortened by 8 bases and J by 10 bases, with 14 bases between the two germline ends. Germline loops: CDR1 SEHNR, CDR2 FQNEAQ (reference sequence). The CDR3 DNA sequence: TGTGCCAGCCGAAAGGGGGGAGACTACACCTTC. It codes for CASRKGGDYTF.

In its sample, this clonotype was seen a few times. The chain links TRBV29-1 to TRBJ2-3, with 10 bases that match TRBD1. CDR1 and CDR2 from the germline V gene are SQVTM and ANQGSEA. V trimming: 7 bases; J trimming: 1 base; junction bases outside the gene matches: 11. This CDR3 is 16 amino acids long. Here the CDR3 reads CSAAETGGRGTDTQYF. The CDR3 nucleotides read TGCAGCGCTGCGGAGACAGGGGGCAGGGGCACAGATACGCAGTATTTT.

CDR3 in DNA: TGTGCCTCAGCTCGGGGTAACACGCGATCCGAGCAGTACTTC. It yields the protein CASARGNTRSEQYF. The chain recombines TRBV7-2 with TRBJ2-7; possibly TRBD2 for D (5 bases). The length of the CDR3 is 14 residues. CDR1 is SGHTA, CDR2 FQGNSA, per germline. V lost 11 bases, J lost 6 bases, and 23 bases lay in between. Using reference TRBV7-2 and TRBJ2-7 for the parts outside the CDR3, the full variable domain is GAGVSQSPSNKVTEKGKDVELRCDPISGHTALYWYRQSLGQGLEFLIYFQGNSAPDKSGLPSDRFSAERTGGSVSTLTIQRTQQEDSAVYLCASARGNTRSEQYFGPGTRLTVT.

The V gene is TRBV20-1, the J gene TRBJ1-2; D gene ambiguous. Per germline, CDR1 DFQATT and CDR2 SNEGSKA (reference sequence). The CDR3 sequence is 13 residues long. V dropped 3 bases and J dropped 2 bases, with 10 bases sitting between them. CDR3 loop: CSASRPPNYGYTF. The CDR3 coding sequence is TGCAGTGCTAGCAGACCGCCGAACTATGGCTACACCTTC.

The chain recombines TRBV5-1 with TRBJ2-5; D is ambiguous. This CDR3 region has 12 residues. The V gene's germline CDR1 is SGHRS and CDR2 YFSETQ. Trimming stripped 4 bases from V and 2 bases from J, with 6 bases between. CDR3 nucleotide sequence: TGCGCCAGCAGCGAAGCGCAAGAGACCCAGTACTTC. Amino acid sequence: CASSEAQETQYF.

J is TRBJ2-3 and V is TRBV29-1; TRBD1 matches 7 bases. CDR1 and CDR2 (germline): SQVTM, ANQGSEA. The CDR3 runs to 13 residues. J lost 2 bases, V lost 7 bases, and 6 bases had no gene match. CDR3 nucleotide sequence: TGCAGCGATAAGACAGGGTCCACAGATACGCAGTATTTT. It encodes CSDKTGSTDTQYF.

This clonotype was counted only a few times. The chain is built from TRBV5-1 and TRBJ2-7, with a weak D call TRBD2 (5 bases). CDR3 length equals 14 residues. CDR1 and CDR2 (germline): SGHRS, YFSETQ. V gave up 2 bases and J gave up 3 bases, with 12 bases separating them. The CDR3 coding sequence is TGCGCCAGCAGCTTAACGGCGGGTAACTACGAGCAGTACTTC. Its protein product is CASSLTAGNYEQYF. The complete variable domain, with remaining parts taken from reference TRBV5-1 and TRBJ2-7, reads KAGVTQTPRYLIKTRGQQVTLSCSPISGHRSVSWYQQTPGQGLQFLFEYFSETQRNKGNFPGRFSGRQFSNSRSEMNVSTLELGDSALYLCASSLTAGNYEQYFGPGTRLTVT.

As for this clonotype: Germline and junction disagree at one end, which may indicate a read error. The chain employs TRBV4-3 and TRBJ2-3, with D unresolved. Per the germline V gene, CDR1 is LGHNA and CDR2 is YSLEER. This CDR3 region has 15 residues. CDR3 in DNA: TGCGCCAGCTGCCAAGGTCTCGCGACCCTCAATACGCAGTATTTT. This encodes CASCQGLATLNTQYF.

CDR3 region: CASSLEQGAFYNSPLHF. The CDR3 bases are TGTGCCAGCAGCTTAGAACAGGGGGCGTTCTATAATTCACCCCTCCACTTT. This chain connects TRBV7-2 to TRBJ1-6, with 9 bases matching TRBD1. CDR1 SGHTA and CDR2 FQGNSA come from the germline V gene. This CDR3 comprises 17 residues. Trimming took 1 base from V and 3 from J; bases not matched to a gene: 4.

The V and J genes are TRBV6-8 and TRBJ2-5, with 7 bases that match TRBD1. The CDR3 is 16 residues long. V was pared by 0 bases and J by 0 bases, with 4 bases of the junction left unmatched. Looked up from germline, CDR1 is MNHGY and CDR2 is SAAAGT. The CDR3 sequence is CASSYSGTVYQETQYF. The CDR3 DNA reads TGTGCCAGCAGTTACTCGGGGACAGTTTACCAAGAGACCCAGTACTTC.

This clonotype was seen a handful of times. V usage is TRBV7-2 and J usage is TRBJ2-3; 13 positions agree with TRBD2. The length of the CDR3 is 16 residues. Germline V gives CDR1 SGHTA, CDR2 FQGNSA. The V segment lost 5 bases and the J segment 2 bases; nucleotides outside the gene matches: 4. CDR3 residues: CASSQGLAGTTDTQYF. DNA for the CDR3: TGTGCCAGCAGCCAGGGACTAGCGGGGACCACAGATACGCAGTATTTT.